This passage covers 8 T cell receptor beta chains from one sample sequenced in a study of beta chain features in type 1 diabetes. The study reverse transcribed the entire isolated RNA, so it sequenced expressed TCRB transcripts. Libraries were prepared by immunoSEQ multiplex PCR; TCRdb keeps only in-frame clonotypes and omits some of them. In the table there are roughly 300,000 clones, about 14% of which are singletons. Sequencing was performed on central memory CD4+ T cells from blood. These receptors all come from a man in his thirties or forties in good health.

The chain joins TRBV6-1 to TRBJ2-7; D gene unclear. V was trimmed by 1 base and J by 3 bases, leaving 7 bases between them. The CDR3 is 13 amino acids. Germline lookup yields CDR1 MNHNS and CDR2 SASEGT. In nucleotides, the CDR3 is TGTGCCAGCAGTGAAGGACGGATCTACGAGCAGTACGTC. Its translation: CASSEGRIYEQYV.

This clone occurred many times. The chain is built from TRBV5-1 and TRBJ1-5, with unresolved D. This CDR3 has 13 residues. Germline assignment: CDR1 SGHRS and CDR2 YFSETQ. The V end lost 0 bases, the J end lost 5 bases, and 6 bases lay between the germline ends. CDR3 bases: TGCGCCAGCAGCTTGGCCGCCGATCAGCCCCAGCATTTT. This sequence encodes CASSLAADQPQHF.

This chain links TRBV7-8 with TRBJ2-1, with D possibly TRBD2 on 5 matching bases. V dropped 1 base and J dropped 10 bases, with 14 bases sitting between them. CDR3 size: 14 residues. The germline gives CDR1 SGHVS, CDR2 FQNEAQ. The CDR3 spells CASSLEDSRQEQFF. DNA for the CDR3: TGTGCCAGCAGCTTAGAGGACTCCCGGCAAGAGCAGTTCTTC.

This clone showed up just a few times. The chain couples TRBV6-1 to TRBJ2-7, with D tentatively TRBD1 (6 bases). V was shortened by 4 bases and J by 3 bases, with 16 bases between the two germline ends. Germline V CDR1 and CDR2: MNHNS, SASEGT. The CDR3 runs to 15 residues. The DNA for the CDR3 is TGTGCCAGCAGTGGAGAGGACAGACCACGCTACGAGCAGTACTTC. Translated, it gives CASSGEDRPRYEQYF.

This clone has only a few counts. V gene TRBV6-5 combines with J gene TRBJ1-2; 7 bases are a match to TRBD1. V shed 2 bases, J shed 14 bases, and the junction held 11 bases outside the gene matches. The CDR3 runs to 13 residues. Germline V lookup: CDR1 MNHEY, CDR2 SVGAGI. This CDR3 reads CASSYTVDRDNTF. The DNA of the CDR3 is TGTGCCAGCAGTTACACTGTCGACAGGGATAATACCTTC.

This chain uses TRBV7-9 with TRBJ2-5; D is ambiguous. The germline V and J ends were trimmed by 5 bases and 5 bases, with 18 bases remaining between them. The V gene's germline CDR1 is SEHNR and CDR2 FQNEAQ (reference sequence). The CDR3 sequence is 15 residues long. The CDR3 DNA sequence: TGTGCCAGCAGCCCGGACCGCCGCCGCCAGGAGACCCAGTACTTC. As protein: CASSPDRRRQETQYF.

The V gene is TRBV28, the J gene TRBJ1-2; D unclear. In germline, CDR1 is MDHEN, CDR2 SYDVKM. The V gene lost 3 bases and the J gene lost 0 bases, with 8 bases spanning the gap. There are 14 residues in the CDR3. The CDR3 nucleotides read TGTGCCAGCAGTTTGGGCGGAGCTAACTATGGCTACACCTTC. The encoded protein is CASSLGGANYGYTF.

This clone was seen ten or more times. The CDR3 DNA follows: TGTGCCAGCAGCTTATCGTCTAGCGGGGGGTATAGCACAGATACGCAGTATTTT. Protein: CASSLSSSGGYSTDTQYF. The J gene is TRBJ2-3, the V gene TRBV7-2; 11 positions match TRBD2. Germline values: CDR1 SGHTA, CDR2 FQGNSA. The CDR3 totals 18 residues. The V segment lost 2 bases and the J segment 0 bases; nucleotides outside the gene matches: 7.